This T cell receptor beta chain originates from a study of response to subunit inactivated influenza vaccine. Study observations and caveats: Authors suggested seasonal influenza vaccinations each recruit few new T cells.

CDR3 length equals 14 residues. V lost 7 bases and J 2 bases, leaving 12 bases between the germline ends. CDR1 is SGHKS, CDR2 YYEKEE, per germline (reference sequence). From the RT-PCR reads, TCRdb called clonotypes with MiXCR, one entry per CDR3 protein. The sample yields almost 250,000 distinct CDR3 sequences, 12% seen once. This clonotype was seen repeatedly, ten times or more. Its antigen is not known. Sequences were derived from non-naive T cells sorted from PBMCs, sampled less than 15 days before vaccination. The receptor comes from a man in his forties or fifties who received an inactivated influenza vaccine. The V gene is TRBV5-5, the J gene TRBJ2-2; D is possibly TRBD1 (6 bases). The CDR3 DNA follows: TGTGCCAGCCGCAAGGACAGAAACACCGGGGAGCTGTTTTTT. Amino acids: CASRKDRNTGELFF.